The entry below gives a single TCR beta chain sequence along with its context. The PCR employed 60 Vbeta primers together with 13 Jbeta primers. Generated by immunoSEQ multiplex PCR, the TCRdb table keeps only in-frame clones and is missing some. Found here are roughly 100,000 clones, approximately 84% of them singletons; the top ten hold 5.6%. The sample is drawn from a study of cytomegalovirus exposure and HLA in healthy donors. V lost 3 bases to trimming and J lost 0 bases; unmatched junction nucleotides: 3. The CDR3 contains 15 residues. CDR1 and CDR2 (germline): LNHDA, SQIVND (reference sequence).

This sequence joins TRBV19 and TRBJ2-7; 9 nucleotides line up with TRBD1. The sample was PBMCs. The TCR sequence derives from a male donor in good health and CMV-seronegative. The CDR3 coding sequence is TGTGCCAGTAGTATCGGGACAGGGATCTCCTACGAGCAGTACTTC. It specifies CASSIGTGISYEQYF.